The rows below give T cell receptor beta chains drawn from one sample of a study of cytomegalovirus exposure and HLA in healthy donors. Profiled with immunoSEQ multiplex PCR; TCRdb holds only in-frame clones, not every one. The sample consists of a few hundred thousand clones, about 90% of them appearing once. Sequenced: PBMCs. The receptors shown here come from a woman aged 18-35 years in good health and CMV-seronegative. The CDR3 runs from the conserved cysteine through the conserved F or W. The D gene is left open where the match is weak. A clone size is listed for some rows: how often the clone was seen (once, few, many), or a class if it is expanded.

>.|TRBJ1-2|TRBV2|TRBD1
TGTGCCAGCCAGCAAGAGACAGGGCAATTCATTAACTATGGCTACACCTTC
CASQQETGQFINYGYTF
>.|TRBJ2-1|TRBV6-5|.
TGTGCCAGCAGTCCCCTAGACGACAATGAGCAGTTCTTC
CASSPLDDNEQFF
>.|TRBJ2-7|TRBV4-2|TRBD2
TGTGCCAGCAGCCAAGGTCTAGCGGGGGGGTTCGCCTACGAGCAGTACTTC
CASSQGLAGGFAYEQYF
>.|TRBJ2-3|TRBV11-2|.
TGTGCCAGCAGCTTAGCAGGGACAGATACGCAGTATTTT
CASSLAGTDTQYF
>.|TRBJ2-5|TRBV9|TRBD1
TGTGCCAGCAGCGCATCCGGGACAGGGAAAGAGACCCAGTACTTC
CASSASGTGKETQYF
>.|TRBJ1-1|TRBV6-5|TRBD1
TGTGCCAGCAGTTACCCCCGCGGACAGGGGATAACTGAAGCTTTCTTT
CASSYPRGQGITEAFF
>.|TRBJ1-2|TRBV7-6|.
TGTGCCAGCAGCTTAGGGGGCAGGCCCCCGGTCTTC
CASSLGGRPPVF
>few|TRBJ2-5|TRBV9|TRBD1
TGTGCCAGCAGCAATTCAGGGGGTAACCAAGAGACCCAGTACTTC
CASSNSGGNQETQYF
>.|TRBJ1-4|TRBV19|TRBD1
TGTGCCAGTACACAGGGGGGAAAGAATGAAAAACTGTTTTTT
CASTQGGKNEKLFF
>.|TRBJ1-4|TRBV7-2|TRBD1
TGTGCCAGCAGCCGGGACAGCCCAACTAATGAAAAACTGTTTTTT
CASSRDSPTNEKLFF
>.|TRBJ2-7|TRBV11-2|.
TGTGCCAGCAGCTTAGCCGCGGGCTACGAGCAGTACTTC
CASSLAAGYEQYF
>.|TRBJ2-4|TRBV4-2|.
TGTGCCAGCAGCCAAGATATGGTAGTCAAAAACATTCAGTACTTC
CASSQDMVVKNIQYF
>.|TRBJ2-3|TRBV5-1|.
TGCGCCAGCAGCCTGACCCCAGGGATCGGCACAGATACGCAGTATTTT
CASSLTPGIGTDTQYF